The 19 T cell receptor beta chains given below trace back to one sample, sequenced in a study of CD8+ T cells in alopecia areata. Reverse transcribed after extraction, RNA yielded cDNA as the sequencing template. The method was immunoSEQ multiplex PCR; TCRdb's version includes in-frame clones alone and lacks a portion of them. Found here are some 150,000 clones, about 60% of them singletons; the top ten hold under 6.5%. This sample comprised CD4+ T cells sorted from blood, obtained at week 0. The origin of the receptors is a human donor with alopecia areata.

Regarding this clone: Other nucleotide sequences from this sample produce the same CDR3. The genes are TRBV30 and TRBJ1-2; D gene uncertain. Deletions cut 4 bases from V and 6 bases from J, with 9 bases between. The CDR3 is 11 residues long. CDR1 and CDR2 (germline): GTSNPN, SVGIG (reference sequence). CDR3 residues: CAWTGLDGYTF. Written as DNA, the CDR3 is TGTGCCTGGACGGGCCTCGATGGCTACACCTTC.

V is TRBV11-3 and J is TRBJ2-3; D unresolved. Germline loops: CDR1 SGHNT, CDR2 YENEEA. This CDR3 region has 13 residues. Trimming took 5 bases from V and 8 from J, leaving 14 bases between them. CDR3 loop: CASSPGLGSTQYF. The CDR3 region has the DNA TGTGCCAGCAGCCCGGGTTTAGGCAGTACGCAGTATTTT.

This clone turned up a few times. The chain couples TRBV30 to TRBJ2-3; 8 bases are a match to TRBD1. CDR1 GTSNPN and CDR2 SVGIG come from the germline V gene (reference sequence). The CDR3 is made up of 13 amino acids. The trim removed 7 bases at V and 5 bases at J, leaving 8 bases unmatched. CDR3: CALDRVVQDTQYF. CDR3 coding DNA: TGTGCCTTGGACAGGGTGGTGCAAGATACGCAGTATTTT.

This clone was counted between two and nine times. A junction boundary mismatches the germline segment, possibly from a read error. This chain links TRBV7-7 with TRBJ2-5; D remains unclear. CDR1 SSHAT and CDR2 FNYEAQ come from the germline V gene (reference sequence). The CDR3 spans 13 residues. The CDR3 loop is CASSYQTQETQYF. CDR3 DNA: TGTGCTAGCAGCTACCAGACCCAAGAGACCCAGTACTTC.

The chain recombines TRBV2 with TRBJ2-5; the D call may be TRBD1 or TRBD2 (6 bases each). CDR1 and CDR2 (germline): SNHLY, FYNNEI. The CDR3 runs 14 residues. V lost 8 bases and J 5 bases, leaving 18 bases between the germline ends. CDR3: CASGGQSGRETQYF. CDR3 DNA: TGTGCCAGCGGCGGACAGTCAGGGAGGGAGACCCAGTACTTC.

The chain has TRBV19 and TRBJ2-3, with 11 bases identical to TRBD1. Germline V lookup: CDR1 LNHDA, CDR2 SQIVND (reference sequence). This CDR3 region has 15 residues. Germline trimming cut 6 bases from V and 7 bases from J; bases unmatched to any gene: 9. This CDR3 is CASRRSPDRGHTQYF. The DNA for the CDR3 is TGTGCCAGTAGGAGAAGCCCGGACAGGGGGCATACGCAGTATTTT.

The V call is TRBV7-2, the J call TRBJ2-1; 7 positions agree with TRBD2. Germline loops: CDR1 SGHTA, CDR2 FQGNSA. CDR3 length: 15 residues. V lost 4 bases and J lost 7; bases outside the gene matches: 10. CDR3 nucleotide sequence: TGTGCCAGCAGCTCGGCCGGGACTACCGTGAATGAGCAGTTCTTC. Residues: CASSSAGTTVNEQFF.

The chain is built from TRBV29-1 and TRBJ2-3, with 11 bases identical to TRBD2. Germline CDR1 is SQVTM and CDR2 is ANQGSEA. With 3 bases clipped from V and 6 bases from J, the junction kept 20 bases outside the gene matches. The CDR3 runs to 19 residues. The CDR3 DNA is TGCAGCGTTGATCCGACGGCATACGTAGCGGGGGGGCCTCTGGATACGCAGTATTTT. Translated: CSVDPTAYVAGGPLDTQYF.

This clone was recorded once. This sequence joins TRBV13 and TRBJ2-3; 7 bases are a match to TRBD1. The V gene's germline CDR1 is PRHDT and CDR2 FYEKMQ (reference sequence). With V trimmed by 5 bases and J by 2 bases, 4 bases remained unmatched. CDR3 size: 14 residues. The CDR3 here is CASSLTGATDTQYF. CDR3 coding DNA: TGTGCCAGCAGCCTTACAGGGGCCACAGATACGCAGTATTTT.

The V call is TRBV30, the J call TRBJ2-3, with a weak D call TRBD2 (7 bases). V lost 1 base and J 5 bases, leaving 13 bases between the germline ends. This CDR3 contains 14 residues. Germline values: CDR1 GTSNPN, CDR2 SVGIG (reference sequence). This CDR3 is CAWSAGGGGDTQYF. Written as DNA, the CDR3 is TGTGCCTGGAGTGCTGGCGGGGGCGGAGATACGCAGTATTTT.

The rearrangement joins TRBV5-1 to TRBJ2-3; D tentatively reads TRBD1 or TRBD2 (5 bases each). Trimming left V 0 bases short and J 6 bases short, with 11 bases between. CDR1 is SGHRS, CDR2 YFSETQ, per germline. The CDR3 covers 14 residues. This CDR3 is CASSLGREMDTQYF. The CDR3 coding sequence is TGCGCCAGCAGCTTGGGCAGGGAGATGGATACGCAGTATTTT.

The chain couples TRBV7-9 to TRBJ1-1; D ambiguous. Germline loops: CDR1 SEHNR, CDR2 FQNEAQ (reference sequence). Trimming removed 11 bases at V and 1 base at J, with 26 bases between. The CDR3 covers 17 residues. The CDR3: CAQRLAQPVQTNTEAFF. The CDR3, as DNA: TGTGCCCAGAGGCTAGCGCAGCCCGTTCAGACGAACACTGAAGCTTTCTTT.

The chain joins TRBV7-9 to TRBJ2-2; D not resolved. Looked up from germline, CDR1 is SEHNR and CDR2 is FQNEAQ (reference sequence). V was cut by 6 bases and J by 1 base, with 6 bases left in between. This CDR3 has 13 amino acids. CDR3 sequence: CASSRQNTGELFF. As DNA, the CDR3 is TGTGCCAGCAGTAGACAGAACACCGGGGAGCTGTTTTTT.

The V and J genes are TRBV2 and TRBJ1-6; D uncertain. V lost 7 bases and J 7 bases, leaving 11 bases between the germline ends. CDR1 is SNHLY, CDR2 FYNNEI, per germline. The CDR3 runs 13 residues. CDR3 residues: CASMTGENSPLHF. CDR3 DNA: TGTGCCAGCATGACCGGGGAGAATTCACCCCTCCACTTT.

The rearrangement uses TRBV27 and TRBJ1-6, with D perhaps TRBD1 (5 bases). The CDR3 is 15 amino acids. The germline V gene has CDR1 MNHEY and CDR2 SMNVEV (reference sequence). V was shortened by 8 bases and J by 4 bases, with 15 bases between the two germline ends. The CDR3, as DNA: TGTGCCAGCCGATCCGCGGGGGTGTATAATTCACCCCTCCACTTT. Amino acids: CASRSAGVYNSPLHF.

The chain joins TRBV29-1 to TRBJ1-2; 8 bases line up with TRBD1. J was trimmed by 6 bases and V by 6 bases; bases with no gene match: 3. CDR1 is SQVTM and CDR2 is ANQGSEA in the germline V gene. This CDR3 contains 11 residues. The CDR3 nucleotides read TGCAGCGTCCAGGGGGCTCATGGCTACACCTTC. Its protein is CSVQGAHGYTF.

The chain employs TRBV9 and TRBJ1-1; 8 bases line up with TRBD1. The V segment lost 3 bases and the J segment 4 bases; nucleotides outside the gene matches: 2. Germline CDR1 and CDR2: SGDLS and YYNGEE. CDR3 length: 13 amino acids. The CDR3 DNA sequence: TGTGCCAGCAGCGCTACAGGGGGCACTGAAGCTTTCTTT. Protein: CASSATGGTEAFF.

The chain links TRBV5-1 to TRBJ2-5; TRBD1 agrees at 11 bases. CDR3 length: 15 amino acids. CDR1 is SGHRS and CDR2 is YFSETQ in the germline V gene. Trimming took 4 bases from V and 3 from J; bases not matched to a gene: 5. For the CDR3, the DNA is TGCGCCAGCAGCCCCCGGACAGGGGGCGAAGAGACCCAGTACTTC. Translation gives CASSPRTGGEETQYF.

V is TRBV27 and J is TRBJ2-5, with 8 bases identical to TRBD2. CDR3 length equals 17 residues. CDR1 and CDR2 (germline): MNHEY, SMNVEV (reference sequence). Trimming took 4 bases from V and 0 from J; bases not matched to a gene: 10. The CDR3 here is CASSSIQLAEYQETQYF. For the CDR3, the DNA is TGTGCCAGCAGTTCGATCCAACTAGCGGAGTACCAAGAGACCCAGTACTTC.